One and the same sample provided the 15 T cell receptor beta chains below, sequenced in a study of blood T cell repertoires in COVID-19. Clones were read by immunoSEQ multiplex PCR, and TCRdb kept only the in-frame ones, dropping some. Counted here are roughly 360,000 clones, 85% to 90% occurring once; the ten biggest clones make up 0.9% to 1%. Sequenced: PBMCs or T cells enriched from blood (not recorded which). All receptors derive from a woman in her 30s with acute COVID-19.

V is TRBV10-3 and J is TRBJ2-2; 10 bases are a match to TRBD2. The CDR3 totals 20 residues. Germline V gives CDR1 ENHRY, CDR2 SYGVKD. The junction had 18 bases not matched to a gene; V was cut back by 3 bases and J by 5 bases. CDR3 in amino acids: CAISDILGAGGPIKTGELFF. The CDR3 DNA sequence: TGTGCCATCAGTGATATTTTGGGAGCGGGGGGGCCTATCAAAACCGGGGAGCTGTTTTTT.

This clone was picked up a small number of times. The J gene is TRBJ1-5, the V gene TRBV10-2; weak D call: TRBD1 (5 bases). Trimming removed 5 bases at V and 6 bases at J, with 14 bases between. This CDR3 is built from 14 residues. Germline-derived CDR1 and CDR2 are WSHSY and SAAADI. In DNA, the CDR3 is TGCGCCAGCAGTTTAGGGGTTAACGCTCAGCCCCAGCATTTT. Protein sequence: CASSLGVNAQPQHF.

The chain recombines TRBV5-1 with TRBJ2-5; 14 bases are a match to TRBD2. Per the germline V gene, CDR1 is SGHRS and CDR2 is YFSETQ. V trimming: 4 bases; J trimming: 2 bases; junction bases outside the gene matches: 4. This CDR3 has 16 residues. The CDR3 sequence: CASSPGLAGGQETQYF. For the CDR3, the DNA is TGCGCCAGCAGCCCTGGACTAGCGGGGGGTCAAGAGACCCAGTACTTC. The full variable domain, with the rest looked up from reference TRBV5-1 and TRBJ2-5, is KAGVTQTPRYLIKTRGQQVTLSCSPISGHRSVSWYQQTPGQGLQFLFEYFSETQRNKGNFPGRFSGRQFSNSRSEMNVSTLELGDSALYLCASSPGLAGGQETQYFGPGTRLLVL.

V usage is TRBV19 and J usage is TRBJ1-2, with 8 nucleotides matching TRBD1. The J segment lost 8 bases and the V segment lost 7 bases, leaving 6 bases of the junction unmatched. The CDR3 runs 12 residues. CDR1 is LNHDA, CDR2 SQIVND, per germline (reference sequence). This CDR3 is CASITGGGGYTF. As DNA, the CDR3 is TGTGCCAGTATTACAGGGGGAGGCGGCTACACCTTC.

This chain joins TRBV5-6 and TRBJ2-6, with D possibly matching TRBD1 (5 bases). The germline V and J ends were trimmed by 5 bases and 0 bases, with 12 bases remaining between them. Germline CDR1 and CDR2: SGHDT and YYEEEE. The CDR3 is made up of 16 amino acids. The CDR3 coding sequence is TGTGCCAGCAGTCTCCCAGGGAACTCTGGGGCCAACGTCCTGACTTTC. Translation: CASSLPGNSGANVLTF.

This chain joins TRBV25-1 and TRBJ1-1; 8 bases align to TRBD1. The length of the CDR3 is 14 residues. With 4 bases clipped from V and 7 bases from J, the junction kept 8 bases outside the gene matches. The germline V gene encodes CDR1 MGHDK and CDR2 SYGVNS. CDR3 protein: CASSAGQETHEAFF. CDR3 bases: TGTGCCAGCAGTGCGGGACAGGAAACTCATGAAGCTTTCTTT.

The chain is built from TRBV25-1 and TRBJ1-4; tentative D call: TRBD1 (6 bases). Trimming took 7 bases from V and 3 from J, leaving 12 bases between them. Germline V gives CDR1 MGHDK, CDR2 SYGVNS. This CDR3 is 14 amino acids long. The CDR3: CASTARGSNEKLFF. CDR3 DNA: TGTGCCAGCACTGCGAGGGGGTCTAATGAAAAACTGTTTTTT. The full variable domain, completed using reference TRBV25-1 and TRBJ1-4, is EADIYQTPRYLVIGTGKKITLECSQTMGHDKMYWYQQDPGMELHLIHYSYGVNSTEKGDLSSESTVSRIRTEHFPLTLESARPSHTSQYLCASTARGSNEKLFFGSGTQLSVL.

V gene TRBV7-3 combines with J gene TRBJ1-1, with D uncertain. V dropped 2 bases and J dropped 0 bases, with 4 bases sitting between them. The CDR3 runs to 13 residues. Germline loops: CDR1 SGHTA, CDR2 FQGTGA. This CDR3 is CASSLFVNTEAFF. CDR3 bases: TGTGCCAGCAGCTTATTCGTGAACACTGAAGCTTTCTTT. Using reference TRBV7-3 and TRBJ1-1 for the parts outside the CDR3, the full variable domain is GAGVSQTPSNKVTEKGKYVELRCDPISGHTALYWYRQSLGQGPEFLIYFQGTGAADDSGLPNDRFFAVRPEGSVSTLKIQRTERGDSAVYLCASSLFVNTEAFFGQGTRLTVV.

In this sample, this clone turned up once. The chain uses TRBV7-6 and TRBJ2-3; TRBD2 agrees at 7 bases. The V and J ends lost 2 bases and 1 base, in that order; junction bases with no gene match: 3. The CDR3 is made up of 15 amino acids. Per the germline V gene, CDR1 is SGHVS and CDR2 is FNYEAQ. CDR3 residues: CASSLMLAGTDTQYF. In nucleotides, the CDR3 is TGTGCCAGCAGCTTAATGCTAGCGGGCACAGATACGCAGTATTTT.

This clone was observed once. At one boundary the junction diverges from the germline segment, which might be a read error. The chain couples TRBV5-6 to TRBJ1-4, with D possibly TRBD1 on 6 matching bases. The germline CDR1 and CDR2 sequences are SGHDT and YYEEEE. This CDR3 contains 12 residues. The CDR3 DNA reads TGTGCCAGCAGCGGTACAGGGCAATATACCCTTTTT. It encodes CASSGTGQYTLF.

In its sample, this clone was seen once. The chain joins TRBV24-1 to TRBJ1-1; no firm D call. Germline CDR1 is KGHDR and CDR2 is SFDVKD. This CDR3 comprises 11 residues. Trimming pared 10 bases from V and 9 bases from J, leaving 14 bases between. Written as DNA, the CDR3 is TGTGCCACGTCACGGGAGGGTCAAGCTTTCTTT. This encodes CATSREGQAFF.

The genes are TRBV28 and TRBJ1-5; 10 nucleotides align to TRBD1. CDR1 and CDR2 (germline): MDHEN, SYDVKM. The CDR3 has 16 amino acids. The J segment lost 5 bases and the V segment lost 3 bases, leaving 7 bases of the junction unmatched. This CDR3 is CASSFVDRGQDQPQHF. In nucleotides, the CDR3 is TGTGCCAGCAGTTTTGTCGACAGGGGGCAGGATCAGCCCCAGCATTTT.

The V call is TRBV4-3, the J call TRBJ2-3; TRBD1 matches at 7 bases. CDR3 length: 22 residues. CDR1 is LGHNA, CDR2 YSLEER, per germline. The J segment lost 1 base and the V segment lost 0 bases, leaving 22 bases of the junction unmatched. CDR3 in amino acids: CASSQETPRPQSVRGRTDTQYF. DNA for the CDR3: TGCGCCAGCAGCCAAGAGACCCCCCGGCCTCAAAGTGTGAGGGGGCGCACAGATACGCAGTATTTT.

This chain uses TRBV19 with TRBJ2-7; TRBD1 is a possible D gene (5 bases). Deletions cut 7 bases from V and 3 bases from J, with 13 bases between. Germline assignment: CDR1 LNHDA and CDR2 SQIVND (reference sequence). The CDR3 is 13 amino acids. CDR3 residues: CASKGRASYEQYF. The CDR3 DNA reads TGTGCCAGTAAGGGCAGGGCAAGCTACGAGCAGTACTTC. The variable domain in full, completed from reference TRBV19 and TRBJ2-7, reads DGGITQSPKYLFRKEGQNVTLSCEQNLNHDAMYWYRQDPGQGLRLIYYSQIVNDFQKGDIAEGYSVSREKKESFPLTVTSAQKNPTAFYLCASKGRASYEQYFGPGTRLTVT.

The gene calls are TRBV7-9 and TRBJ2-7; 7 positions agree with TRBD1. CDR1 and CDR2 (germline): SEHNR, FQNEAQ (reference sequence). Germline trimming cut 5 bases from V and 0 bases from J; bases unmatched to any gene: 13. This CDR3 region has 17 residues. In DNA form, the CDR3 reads TGTGCCAGCAGCGATAAGACCAGGGGGTCAAGCTCCTACGAGCAGTACTTC. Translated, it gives CASSDKTRGSSSYEQYF.